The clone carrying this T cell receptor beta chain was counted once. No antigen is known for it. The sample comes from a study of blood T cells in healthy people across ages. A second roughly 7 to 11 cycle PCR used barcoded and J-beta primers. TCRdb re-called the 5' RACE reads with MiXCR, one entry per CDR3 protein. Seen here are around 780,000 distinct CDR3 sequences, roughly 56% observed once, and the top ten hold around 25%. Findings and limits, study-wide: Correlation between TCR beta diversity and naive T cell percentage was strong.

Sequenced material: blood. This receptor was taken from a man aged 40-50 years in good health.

In DNA, the CDR3 is TGTGCCAGCACCCGGCGGGATTCCTACGAGCAGTACTTC. This encodes CASTRRDSYEQYF. The rearrangement joins TRBV6-2 or TRBV6-3 to TRBJ2-7; maybe TRBD2 (6 bases). Trimming cost V 7 bases and J 1 base, with 11 bases left between them. This CDR3 contains 13 residues. Per the germline V gene, CDR1 is MNHEY and CDR2 is SVGEGT.